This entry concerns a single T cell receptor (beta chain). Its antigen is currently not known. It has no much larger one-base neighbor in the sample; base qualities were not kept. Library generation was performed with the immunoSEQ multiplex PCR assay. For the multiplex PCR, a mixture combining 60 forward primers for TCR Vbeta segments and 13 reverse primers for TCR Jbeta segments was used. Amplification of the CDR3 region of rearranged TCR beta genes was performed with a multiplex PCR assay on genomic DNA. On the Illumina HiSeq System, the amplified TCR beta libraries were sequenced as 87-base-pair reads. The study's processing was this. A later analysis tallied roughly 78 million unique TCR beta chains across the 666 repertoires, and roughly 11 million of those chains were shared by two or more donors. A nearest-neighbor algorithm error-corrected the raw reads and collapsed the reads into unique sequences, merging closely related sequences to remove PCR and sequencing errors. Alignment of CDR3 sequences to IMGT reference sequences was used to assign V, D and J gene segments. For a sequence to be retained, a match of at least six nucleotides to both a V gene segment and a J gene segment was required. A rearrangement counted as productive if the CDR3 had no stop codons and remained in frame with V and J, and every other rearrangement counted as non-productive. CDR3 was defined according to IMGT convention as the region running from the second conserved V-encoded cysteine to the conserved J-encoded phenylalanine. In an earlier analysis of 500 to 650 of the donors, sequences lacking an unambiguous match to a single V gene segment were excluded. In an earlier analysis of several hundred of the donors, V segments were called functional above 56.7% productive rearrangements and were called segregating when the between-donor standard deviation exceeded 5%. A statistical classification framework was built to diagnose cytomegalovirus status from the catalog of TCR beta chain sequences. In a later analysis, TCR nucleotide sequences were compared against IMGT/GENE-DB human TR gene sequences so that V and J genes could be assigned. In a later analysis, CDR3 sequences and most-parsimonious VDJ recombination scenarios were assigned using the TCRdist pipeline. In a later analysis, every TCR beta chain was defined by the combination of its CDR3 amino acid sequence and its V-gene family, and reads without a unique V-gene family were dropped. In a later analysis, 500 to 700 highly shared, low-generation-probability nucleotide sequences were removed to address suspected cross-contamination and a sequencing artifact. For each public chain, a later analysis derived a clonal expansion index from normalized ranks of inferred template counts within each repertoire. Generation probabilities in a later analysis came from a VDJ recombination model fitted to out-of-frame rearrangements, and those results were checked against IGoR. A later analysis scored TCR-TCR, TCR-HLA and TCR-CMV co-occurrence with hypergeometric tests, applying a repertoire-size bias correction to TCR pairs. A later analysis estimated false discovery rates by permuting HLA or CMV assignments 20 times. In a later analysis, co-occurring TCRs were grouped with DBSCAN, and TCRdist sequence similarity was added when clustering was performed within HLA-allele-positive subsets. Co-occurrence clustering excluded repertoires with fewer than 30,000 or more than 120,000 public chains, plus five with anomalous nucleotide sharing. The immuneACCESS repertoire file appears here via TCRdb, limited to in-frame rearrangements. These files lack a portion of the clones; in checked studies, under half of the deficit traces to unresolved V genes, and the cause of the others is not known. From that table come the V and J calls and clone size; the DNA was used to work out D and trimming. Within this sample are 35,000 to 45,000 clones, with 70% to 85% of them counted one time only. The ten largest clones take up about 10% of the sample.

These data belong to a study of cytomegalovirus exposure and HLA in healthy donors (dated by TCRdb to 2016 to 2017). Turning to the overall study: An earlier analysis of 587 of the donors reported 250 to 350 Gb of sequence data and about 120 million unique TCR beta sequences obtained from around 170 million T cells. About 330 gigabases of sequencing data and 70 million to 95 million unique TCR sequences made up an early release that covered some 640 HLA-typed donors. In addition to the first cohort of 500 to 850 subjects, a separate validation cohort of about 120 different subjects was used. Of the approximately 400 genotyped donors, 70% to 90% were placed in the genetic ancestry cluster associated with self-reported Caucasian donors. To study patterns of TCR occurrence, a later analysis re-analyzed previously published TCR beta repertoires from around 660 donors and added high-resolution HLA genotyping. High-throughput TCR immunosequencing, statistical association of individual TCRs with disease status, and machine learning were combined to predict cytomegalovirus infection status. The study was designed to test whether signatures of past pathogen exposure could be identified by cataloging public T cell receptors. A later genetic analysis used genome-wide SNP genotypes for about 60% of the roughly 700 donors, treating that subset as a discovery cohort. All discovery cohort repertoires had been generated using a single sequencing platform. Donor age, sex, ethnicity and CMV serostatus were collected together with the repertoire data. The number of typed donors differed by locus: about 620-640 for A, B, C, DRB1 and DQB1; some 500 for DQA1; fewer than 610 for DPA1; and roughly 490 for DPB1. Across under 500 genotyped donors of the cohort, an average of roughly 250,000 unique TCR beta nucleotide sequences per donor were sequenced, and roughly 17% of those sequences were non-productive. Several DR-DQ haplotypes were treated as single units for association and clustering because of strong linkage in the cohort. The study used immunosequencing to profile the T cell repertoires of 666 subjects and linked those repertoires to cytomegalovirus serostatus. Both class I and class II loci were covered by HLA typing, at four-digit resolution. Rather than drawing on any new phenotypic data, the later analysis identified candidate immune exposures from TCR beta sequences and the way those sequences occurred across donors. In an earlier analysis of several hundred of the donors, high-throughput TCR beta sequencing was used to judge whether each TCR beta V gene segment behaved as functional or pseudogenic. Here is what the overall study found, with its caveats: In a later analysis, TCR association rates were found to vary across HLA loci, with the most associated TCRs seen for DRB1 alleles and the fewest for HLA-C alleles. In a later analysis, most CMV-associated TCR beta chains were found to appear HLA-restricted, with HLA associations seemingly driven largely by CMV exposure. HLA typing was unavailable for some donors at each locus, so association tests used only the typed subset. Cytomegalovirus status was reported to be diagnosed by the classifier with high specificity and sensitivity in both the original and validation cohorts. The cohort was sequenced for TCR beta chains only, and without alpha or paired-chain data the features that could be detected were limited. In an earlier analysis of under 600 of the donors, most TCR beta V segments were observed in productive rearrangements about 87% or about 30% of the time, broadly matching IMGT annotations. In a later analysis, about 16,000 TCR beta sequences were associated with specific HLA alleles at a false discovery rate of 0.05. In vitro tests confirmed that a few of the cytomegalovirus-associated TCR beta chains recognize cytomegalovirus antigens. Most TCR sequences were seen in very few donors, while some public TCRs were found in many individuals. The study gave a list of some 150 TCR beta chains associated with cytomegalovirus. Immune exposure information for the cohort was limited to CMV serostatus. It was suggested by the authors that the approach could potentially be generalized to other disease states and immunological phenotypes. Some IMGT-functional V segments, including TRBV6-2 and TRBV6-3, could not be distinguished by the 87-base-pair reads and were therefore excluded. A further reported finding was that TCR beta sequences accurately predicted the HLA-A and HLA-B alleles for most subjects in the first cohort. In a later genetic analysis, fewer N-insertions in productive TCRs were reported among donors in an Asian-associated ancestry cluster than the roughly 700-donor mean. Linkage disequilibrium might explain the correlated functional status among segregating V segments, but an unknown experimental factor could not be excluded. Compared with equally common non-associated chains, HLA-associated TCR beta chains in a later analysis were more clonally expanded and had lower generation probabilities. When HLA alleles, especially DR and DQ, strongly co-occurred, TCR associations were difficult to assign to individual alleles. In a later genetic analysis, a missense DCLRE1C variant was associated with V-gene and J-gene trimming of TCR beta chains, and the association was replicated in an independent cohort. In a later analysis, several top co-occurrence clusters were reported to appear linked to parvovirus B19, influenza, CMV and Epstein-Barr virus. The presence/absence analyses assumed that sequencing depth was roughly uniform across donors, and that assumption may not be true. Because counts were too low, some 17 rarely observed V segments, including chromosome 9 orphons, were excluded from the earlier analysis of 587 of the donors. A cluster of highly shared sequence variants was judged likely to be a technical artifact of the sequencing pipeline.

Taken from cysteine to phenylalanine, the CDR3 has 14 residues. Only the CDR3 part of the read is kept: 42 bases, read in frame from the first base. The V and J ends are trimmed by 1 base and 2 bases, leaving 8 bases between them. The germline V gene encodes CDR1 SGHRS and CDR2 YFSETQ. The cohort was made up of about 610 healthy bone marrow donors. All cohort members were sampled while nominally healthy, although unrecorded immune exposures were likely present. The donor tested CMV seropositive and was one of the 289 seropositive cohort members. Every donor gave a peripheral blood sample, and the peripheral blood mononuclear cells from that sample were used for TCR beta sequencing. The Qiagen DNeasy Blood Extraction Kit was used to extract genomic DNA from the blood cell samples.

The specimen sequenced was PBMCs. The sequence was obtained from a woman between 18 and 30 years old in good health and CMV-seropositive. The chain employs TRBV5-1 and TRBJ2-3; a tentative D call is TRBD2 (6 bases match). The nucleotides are TGCGCCAGCAGCTTGATAGCGGTCACAGATACGCAGTATTTT. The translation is CASSLIAVTDTQYF.